This T cell receptor (beta chain) was identified during a study of T-cell memory formation after mild COVID-19. Study-wide background: The study found TCR clusters largely donor specific. General observations from the study: Second-wave clones that peaked on day 37 lacked confirmed SARS-CoV-2 specificity. For contracting clones, CD4+ ones sat mainly in CM and EM, CD8+ in EMRA.

Turning to this clonotype: Its antigen is as yet unknown.

Trimming shortened V by 5 bases and J by 4 bases, and 15 bases separated the two germline ends. Germline CDR1 is DFQATT and CDR2 is SNEGSKA (reference sequence). This CDR3 has 13 amino acids. TCRdb analysed the 5' RACE reads with MiXCR anew, one entry per CDR3 protein. The sample has around 470,000 distinct CDR3 sequences, about 20% seen once. The sequenced sample was PBMCs or a T cell subset sorted from them (not recorded which). This chain joins TRBV20-1 and TRBJ2-7; D tentatively fits TRBD1 or TRBD2 (5 bases each). This sequence originates from an adult woman who had mild COVID-19 (a few samples of this study predate the infection). Cell type and time point are not known. Here the CDR3 reads CSAESGTSYEQYF. The CDR3 DNA sequence: TGCAGTGCTGAATCCGGGACCTCGTACGAGCAGTACTTC.